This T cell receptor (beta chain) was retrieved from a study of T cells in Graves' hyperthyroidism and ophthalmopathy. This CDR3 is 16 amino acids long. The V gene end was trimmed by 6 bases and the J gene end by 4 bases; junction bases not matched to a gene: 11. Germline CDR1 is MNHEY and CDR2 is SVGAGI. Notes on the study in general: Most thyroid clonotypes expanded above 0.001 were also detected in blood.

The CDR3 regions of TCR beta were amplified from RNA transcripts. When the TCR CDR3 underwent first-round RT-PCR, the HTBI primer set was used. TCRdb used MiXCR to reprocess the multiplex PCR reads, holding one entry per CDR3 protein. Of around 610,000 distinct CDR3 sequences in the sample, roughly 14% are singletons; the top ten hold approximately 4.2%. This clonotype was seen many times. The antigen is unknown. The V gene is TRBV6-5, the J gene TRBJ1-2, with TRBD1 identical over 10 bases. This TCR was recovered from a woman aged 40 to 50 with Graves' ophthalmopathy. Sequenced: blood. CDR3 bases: TGTGCCAGCAGAAATGTCCCTTGGACAGGGGGCTATGGCTACACCTTC. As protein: CASRNVPWTGGYGYTF.